The 3 T cell receptor beta chains given below trace back to one sample, sequenced in a study of Ad26.COV2.S vaccination and SARS-CoV-2 variants (dated by TCRdb to the early 2020s). What this sample's treatment or condition label stands for: roughly 19 received Ad26.COV2.S at low or high dose, single or two shots; roughly five received placebo; per-sample allocation not given. For vaccine and placebo recipients, repertoires were sequenced using samples collected on day 63 after the first injection. Receptor libraries were prepared by the immunoSEQ multiplex PCR assay. Drawn from immuneACCESS, this table holds only the in-frame rearrangements with V and J called that TCRdb kept. Clones are partly lost; checked studies trace under half to an unresolved V gene and leave the rest unexplained. Present in this sample are roughly 450,000 clones, about 93% of which were seen just once. In total, the top ten clones hold 9% to 15% of the sample.

The material was peripheral blood, obtained in a trial of Ad26.COV2.S vaccine versus placebo. These receptors all stem from a person aged 18-65 years who received the Ad26.COV2.S COVID-19 vaccine or a placebo.

The chain joins TRBV28 to TRBJ1-2; TRBD1 matches at 7 bases. CDR1 is MDHEN and CDR2 is SYDVKM in the germline V gene. V lost 4 bases, J lost 3 bases, and 8 bases stayed unmatched. The CDR3 contains 15 residues. CDR3 sequence: CASSSPTGSHYGYTF. DNA of the CDR3: TGTGCCAGCAGTTCGCCGACAGGGTCCCACTATGGCTACACCTTC.

This chain joins TRBV30 and TRBJ2-7; 10 bases are shared with TRBD1. Germline CDR1 GTSNPN, CDR2 SVGIG (reference sequence). The CDR3 is 14 residues long. The trim removed 2 bases at V and 2 bases at J, leaving 3 bases unmatched. CDR3: CAWSRGQGAYEQYF. Written as DNA, the CDR3 is TGTGCCTGGAGTAGAGGACAGGGGGCCTACGAGCAGTACTTC.

The chain carries TRBV6-6 and TRBJ2-7; a weak D match, TRBD1 (6 bases). Trimming removed 0 bases at V and 4 bases at J, with 16 bases between. This CDR3 contains 16 residues. Germline V CDR1 and CDR2: MNHNY, SVGAGI (reference sequence). The CDR3 bases are TGTGCCAGCAGTTACTCGGACAGTCGAGGTTTGTACGAGCAGTACTTC. Protein: CASSYSDSRGLYEQYF.